This T cell receptor (beta chain) was profiled in a study of T cells in Graves' hyperthyroidism and ophthalmopathy. General study findings and limits: Separating ophthalmopathy from stable hyperthyroidism was achieved by a 13 V-J model. Blood also carried most thyroid clonotypes expanded above 0.001. Model-based prediction identified ophthalmopathy a median roughly 6.1 months prior to its onset.

This clonotype occurred a few times. Antigen specificity is unknown. Clinicians diagnosed patients from clinical symptoms, serum thyroxine and TRAb, thyroid ultrasound and orbital computed tomography. RNA transcripts were the template for amplifying TCR beta CDR3 regions. TCR CDR3 regions were first amplified by RT-PCR with HTBI primers. TCRdb called the multiplex PCR reads again in MiXCR, with one record for every CDR3 protein. This sample has 700,000 or so distinct CDR3 sequences, with 14% found just once. Sequencing input: blood. This clonotype was obtained from a woman in her fifties or sixties with Graves' ophthalmopathy.

The DNA for the CDR3 is TGTGCCAGCAGCTTAGTCGGTACGGGTCAAGCCTACGAGCAGTACTTC. Encoded protein: CASSLVGTGQAYEQYF. V and J are TRBV7-8 and TRBJ2-7; D gene unclear. Trimming pared 1 base from V and 2 bases from J, leaving 15 bases between. The CDR3 is made up of 16 amino acids. Germline V lookup: CDR1 SGHVS, CDR2 FQNEAQ.